The 10 T cell receptor beta chains in this list originate from one sample, sequenced in a study of cytomegalovirus exposure and HLA in healthy donors. The PCR was carried out with 60 Vbeta primers and 13 Jbeta primers. Sequencing used immunoSEQ multiplex PCR; TCRdb keeps in-frame clones, though not all of them. The table records about 90,000 clones, about four fifths of them present only once. The sample consisted of PBMCs. Source of these receptors: a man between 18 and 35 years old in good health and CMV-seronegative.

The CDR3 sequence: CAISESPGGNNNEQFF. DNA of the CDR3: TGTGCCATCAGTGAGTCGCCGGGCGGGAACAACAATGAGCAGTTCTTC. The genes are TRBV10-3 and TRBJ2-1, with D perhaps TRBD2 (6 bases). The V gene's germline CDR1 is ENHRY and CDR2 SYGVKD. This CDR3 is built from 16 residues. Trimming removed 0 bases at V and 5 bases at J, with 14 bases between.

The V and J genes are TRBV19 and TRBJ2-7; 11 bases are a match to TRBD1. Germline trimming cut 8 bases from V and 2 bases from J; bases unmatched to any gene: 5. The length of the CDR3 is 14 residues. The germline V gene encodes CDR1 LNHDA and CDR2 SQIVND (reference sequence). The CDR3 DNA reads as TGTGCCAGTCCGGGACAGGGGGGAACCTACGAGCAGTACTTC. It yields the protein CASPGQGGTYEQYF.

This clone occurred a few times. The rearrangement uses TRBV4-1 and TRBJ1-5; D may be TRBD1 (6 bases). Germline CDR1 MGHRA, CDR2 YSYEKL. V was trimmed by 3 bases and J by 1 base, leaving 10 bases between them. This CDR3 is built from 15 residues. The CDR3 loop reads CASSQPDRSNQPQHF. The CDR3 coding sequence is TGCGCCAGCAGCCAGCCGGACAGAAGCAATCAGCCCCAGCATTTT.

This chain joins TRBV7-2 and TRBJ2-5, with TRBD2 identical over 13 bases. Per the germline V gene, CDR1 is SGHTA and CDR2 is FQGNSA. V shed 4 bases, J shed 1 base, and the junction held 3 bases outside the gene matches. This CDR3 has 16 residues. CDR3 region: CASSSGTSGAQETQYF. The CDR3 DNA sequence: TGTGCCAGCAGCTCTGGGACTAGCGGGGCCCAAGAGACCCAGTACTTC.

The chain carries TRBV30 and TRBJ2-1, with 7 bases lining up with TRBD2. This CDR3 comprises 13 residues. Germline loops: CDR1 GTSNPN, CDR2 SVGIG (reference sequence). The trim removed 3 bases at V and 3 bases at J, leaving 2 bases unmatched. CDR3 in DNA: TGTGCCTGGAGAAGCGGGGACTACAATGAGCAGTTCTTC. Residues: CAWRSGDYNEQFF. The variable domain in full, with the rest retrieved from reference TRBV30 and TRBJ2-1, is SQTIHQWPATLVQPVGSPLSLECTVEGTSNPNLYWYRQAAGRGLQLLFYSVGIGQISSEVPQNLSASRPQDRQFILSSKKLLLSDSGFYLCAWRSGDYNEQFFGPGTRLTVL.

In DNA form, the CDR3 reads TGTGCCAGCAGTGACCGGGTATGTGGAAACACCATATATTTT. Translation gives CASSDRVCGNTIYF. The chain combines TRBV6-4 with TRBJ1-3; no clear D. Germline V gene data show CDR1 as MRHNA and CDR2 as SNTAGT. Between the trimmed V and J ends, which lost 2 bases and 3 bases, there was a span of 8 bases. The CDR3 runs to 14 residues.

The chain employs TRBV6-1 and TRBJ1-2; TRBD1 aligns across 12 bases. Germline trimming cut 10 bases from V and 8 bases from J; bases unmatched to any gene: 11. The CDR3 length is 14 residues. Per germline, CDR1 MNHNS and CDR2 SASEGT. The CDR3 DNA is TGTGCCACGAGGGACAGGGGGCGGTCTGAGGGCTACACCTTC. It specifies CATRDRGRSEGYTF.

The CDR3 DNA reads TGTGCCATCAGGGGGGCCGAAGGTTCACCCCTCCACTTT. Its translation: CAIRGAEGSPLHF. The V and J genes are TRBV10-3 and TRBJ1-6; a weak D match, TRBD1 (6 bases). The germline V and J ends were trimmed by 6 bases and 9 bases, with 12 bases remaining between them. CDR1 is ENHRY, CDR2 SYGVKD, per germline. There are 13 residues in the CDR3.

This sequence joins TRBV7-8 and TRBJ1-1, with D possibly being TRBD1 (5 bases). Germline V gene data show CDR1 as SGHVS and CDR2 as FQNEAQ. The length of the CDR3 is 15 residues. V lost 1 base and J 0 bases, leaving 9 bases between the germline ends. CDR3 amino acids: CASSLDGRVNTEAFF. Here the CDR3 DNA reads TGTGCCAGCAGCTTAGACGGCAGGGTGAACACTGAAGCTTTCTTT.

The J gene is TRBJ2-3, the V gene TRBV14; 10 bases match TRBD2. Germline assignment: CDR1 SGHDN and CDR2 FVKESK. CDR3 length: 19 residues. Trimming at V came to 0 bases and at J to 2 bases, leaving 11 bases not matched to a gene. The DNA for the CDR3 is TGTGCCAGCAGCCAAGATCGTAGGACTAGCGGCACAAACACAGATACGCAGTATTTT. It encodes CASSQDRRTSGTNTDTQYF.